This T cell receptor beta chain is drawn from a study of cytomegalovirus exposure and HLA in healthy donors (dated by TCRdb to the late 2010s). About the full investigation: According to an earlier analysis of 587 of the donors, about 179 million T cells yielded over 90 million unique TCR beta sequences and less than 300 Gb of sequence data. A later genetic analysis took genome-wide SNP genotypes for about three fifths of the 666 donors and used that subset as a discovery cohort. Roughly five DR-DQ haplotypes were treated as single units for association and clustering because of strong linkage in the cohort. An early release that covered about 600 HLA-typed donors contained approximately 320 gigabases of sequencing data and roughly 84 million unique TCR sequences. Both class I and class II loci were covered by HLA typing, at four-digit resolution. Donor age, sex, ethnicity and CMV serostatus were collected together with the repertoire data. Every repertoire in the discovery cohort had been generated on one and the same sequencing platform. To predict cytomegalovirus infection status, the study brought together high-throughput TCR immunosequencing, statistical association of individual TCRs with disease status, and machine learning. In a later analysis, previously published TCR beta repertoires from hundreds of donors were re-analyzed and high-resolution HLA genotyping was added so that TCR occurrence patterns could be studied. In the later analysis, no new phenotypic data were used to find candidate immune exposures; instead, reliance was placed on TCR beta sequences and their occurrence across donors. Along with the approximately 650-subject first cohort, a separate validation cohort of over a hundred different subjects was used. To decide whether each TCR beta V gene segment behaved as functional or pseudogenic, an earlier analysis of over 500 of the donors relied on high-throughput TCR beta sequencing. Using immunosequencing, the study profiled T cell repertoires from 666 subjects and related those repertoires to cytomegalovirus serostatus. Among about 410 genotyped donors of the cohort, an average of approximately 240,000 unique TCR beta nucleotide sequences was sequenced per donor, of which approximately 19% were non-productive. The study aimed to test whether cataloging public T cell receptors could reveal signatures of past pathogen exposure. Of the roughly 410 genotyped donors, roughly 80% were placed in the genetic ancestry cluster associated with self-reported Caucasian donors. Typing coverage varied by locus: roughly 629-630 donors for A, B, C, DRB1 and DQB1; some 520 for DQA1; about 590 for DPA1; approximately 450 for DPB1. Broader findings and caveats from the paper: A further reported finding was that TCR beta sequences accurately predicted the HLA-A and HLA-B alleles for most subjects in the first cohort. A later analysis found that most CMV-associated TCR beta chains appeared HLA-restricted, with HLA associations seemingly driven largely by CMV exposure. A later analysis found that TCR association rates varied across HLA loci, with DRB1 alleles showing the most associated TCRs and HLA-C alleles the fewest. In vitro tests confirmed that a few of the cytomegalovirus-associated TCR beta chains recognize cytomegalovirus antigens. A cluster of highly shared sequence variants was judged likely to represent a technical artifact of the sequencing pipeline. A later analysis associated some 17,000 TCR beta sequences with specific HLA alleles at a false discovery rate of 0.05. Because HLA typing was missing for some donors at each locus, association tests included only the typed subset. It was suggested by the authors that the approach could potentially be generalized to other disease states and immunological phenotypes. Most TCR sequences were seen in very few donors, while some public TCRs were found in many individuals. Compared with the approximately 670-donor mean, donors in an Asian-associated ancestry cluster had fewer N-insertions in productive TCRs, according to a later genetic analysis. Roughly uniform sequencing depth across donors was assumed in presence/absence analyses, although this assumption may not hold. In a later analysis, HLA-associated TCR beta chains were found to be more clonally expanded and to have lower generation probabilities than equally common non-associated chains. The earlier analysis of approximately 540 of the donors excluded approximately 17 rarely observed V segments, including chromosome 9 orphons, because counts were too low. In a later analysis, several top co-occurrence clusters were reported to appear linked to parvovirus B19, influenza, CMV and Epstein-Barr virus. Some IMGT-functional V segments, including TRBV6-2 and TRBV6-3, could not be told apart with the 87-base-pair reads, so those segments were excluded. When HLA alleles, especially DR and DQ, strongly co-occurred, TCR associations were difficult to assign to individual alleles. In a later genetic analysis, a missense DCLRE1C variant was associated with V-gene and J-gene trimming of TCR beta chains, and the association was replicated in an independent cohort. The only immune exposure information available for the cohort was CMV serostatus. The classifier was reported to diagnose cytomegalovirus status with high specificity and sensitivity in both the original cohort and the validation cohort. In an earlier analysis of 500 to 650 of the donors, most TCR beta V segments appeared in productive rearrangements about 87% or about 30% of the time, broadly matching IMGT annotations. Only TCR beta chains were sequenced in this cohort, and the absence of alpha or paired-chain data limited detectable features. A total of 150 to 200 TCR beta chains were listed by the study as associated with cytomegalovirus. Correlated functional status among segregating V segments might reflect linkage disequilibrium, but an unknown experimental factor could not be ruled out.

Comments on this clone: The target of this receptor is not known. Nothing much larger sits one base from this clone, and base qualities are not available.

The cohort was made up of 500 to 800 healthy bone marrow donors. Cohort members were all nominally healthy when sampled, although unrecorded immune exposures were likely present. The donor was CMV seronegative and belonged to the group of several hundred seronegative cohort members. Each donor provided a peripheral blood sample, and peripheral blood mononuclear cells were used for TCR beta sequencing. The Qiagen DNeasy Blood Extraction Kit was used to extract genomic DNA from the blood cell samples. The CDR3 holds 16 amino acids from the cysteine to the phenylalanine. Only the CDR3 part of the read is kept: 48 bases, read in frame from the first base. V lost 3 bases and J lost 3 bases, and the count of bases not matched to a germline gene is 8. The germline V gene provides CDR1 KGHSH and CDR2 LQKENI. The library was prepared using the immunoSEQ multiplex PCR assay. The multiplex PCR relied on a mix of 60 forward primers for TCR Vbeta segments and 13 reverse primers for TCR Jbeta segments. Amplification of the CDR3 region of rearranged TCR beta genes was performed with a multiplex PCR assay on genomic DNA. On the Illumina HiSeq System, the amplified TCR beta libraries were sequenced as 87-base-pair reads. In the original analysis: A later analysis tallied roughly 80 million unique TCR beta chains across the 660 or so repertoires, and some 12 million of those chains were shared by two or more donors. A nearest-neighbor algorithm error-corrected the raw reads and collapsed the reads into unique sequences, merging closely related sequences to remove PCR and sequencing errors. V, D and J gene segments were assigned by aligning CDR3 sequences to IMGT reference sequences. For a sequence to be retained, a match of at least six nucleotides was required to both a V gene segment and a J gene segment. A rearrangement counted as productive if the CDR3 had no stop codons and remained in frame with V and J, and every other rearrangement counted as non-productive. CDR3 was defined according to IMGT convention as the region running from the second conserved V-encoded cysteine to the conserved J-encoded phenylalanine. Sequences without an unambiguous match to a single V gene segment were excluded from the earlier analysis of 587 of the donors. In an earlier analysis of a few hundred of the donors, a V segment was called functional when productive rearrangements were above 56.7%, and segregating when the standard deviation between donors exceeded 5%. A statistical classification framework was developed to diagnose cytomegalovirus status using the catalog of TCR beta chain sequences. In a later analysis, V and J genes were assigned by comparing TCR nucleotide sequences against IMGT/GENE-DB human TR gene sequences. In a later analysis, CDR3 sequences and most-parsimonious VDJ recombination scenarios were assigned using the TCRdist pipeline. A later analysis defined each TCR beta chain by its CDR3 amino acid sequence plus V-gene family, and excluded reads lacking a unique V-gene family. As a way to deal with suspected cross-contamination and a sequencing artifact, a later analysis dropped 592 nucleotide sequences that were highly shared and had low generation probability. A later analysis calculated a clonal expansion index for each public chain from normalized within-repertoire ranks of inferred template counts. In a later analysis, generation probabilities were computed using a VDJ recombination model fitted to out-of-frame rearrangements, and the results were checked against IGoR. In a later analysis, TCR-TCR, TCR-HLA and TCR-CMV co-occurrence was scored with hypergeometric tests, and a repertoire-size bias correction was applied to TCR pairs. To estimate false discovery rates, a later analysis permuted the HLA or CMV assignments 20 times. In a later analysis, co-occurring TCRs were grouped using DBSCAN, and TCRdist sequence similarity was added for clustering within HLA-allele-positive subsets. Repertoires with fewer than 30,000 or more than 120,000 public chains, plus five repertoires with anomalous nucleotide sharing, were excluded from co-occurrence clustering. TCRdb limited this immuneACCESS table to in-frame rearrangements with V and J called. A share of clones is missing; checked studies link under half to unresolved V genes, and the rest is unexplained. That table is the source of V, J and clone size, and D and trimming were worked out from the DNA. Across this sample there are some 150,000 clones, with approximately 70% seen only once. The top ten clonotypes cover 1.6% of the sample.

This clonotype originated in a young woman in good health and CMV-seronegative. Sequenced input: PBMCs. The chain employs TRBV18 and TRBJ1-1; TRBD1 lines up with 9 middle nucleotides. The CDR3 here reads CASSPGQGQGHTEAFF. In nucleotides, the sequence is TGTGCCAGCTCACCGGGACAGGGTCAGGGACACACTGAAGCTTTCTTT.